This T cell receptor beta chain derives from a study of control samples from healthy donors and cancer patients. Data came from immunoSEQ multiplex PCR; TCRdb stores just in-frame clones and leaves some out. This sample has 350,000 to 450,000 clones, with more than 80% found just once. CDR1 is MDHEN, CDR2 SYDVKM, per germline. This CDR3 has 18 residues. J gave up 2 bases and V 8 bases, and 18 bases lay outside the gene matches. Sequencing was carried out using PBMCs. The J gene is TRBJ2-1, the V gene TRBV28; TRBD1 matches at 7 bases. The TCR comes from a man aged 40-55 years with head and neck cancer. The CDR3, as DNA: TGTGCCAGCTCCCGATTCCGGGACAGCCTCCTCCCCTACAATGAGCAGTTCTTC. Protein: CASSRFRDSLLPYNEQFF.